This T cell receptor (beta chain) was retrieved from a study of T cell repertoires in cytomegalovirus infection. At the level of the study: Through public TCR beta signatures, both CMV infection and matching HLA type were indicated.

This clonotype was counted ten times or more. This CDR3 region has 12 residues. V was trimmed by 6 bases and J by 5 bases, leaving 10 bases between them. Per the germline V gene, CDR1 is SEHNR and CDR2 is FQNEAQ (reference sequence). TCRdb redid the calling of the reads with MiXCR, one entry per CDR3 protein. The sample comprises around 530,000 distinct CDR3 sequences, about a quarter of which are singletons, and over 10% rests with the top ten. This TCR came from a human donor in good health (CMV status not recorded). Some clones in this sample may be carry-over from other donors' samples. This rearrangement joins TRBV7-9 to TRBJ2-5; D unresolved. Sequenced input: PBMCs. CDR3 coding DNA: TGTGCCAGCAGTCACTTGGAGGAGACCCAGTACTTC. As protein: CASSHLEETQYF.